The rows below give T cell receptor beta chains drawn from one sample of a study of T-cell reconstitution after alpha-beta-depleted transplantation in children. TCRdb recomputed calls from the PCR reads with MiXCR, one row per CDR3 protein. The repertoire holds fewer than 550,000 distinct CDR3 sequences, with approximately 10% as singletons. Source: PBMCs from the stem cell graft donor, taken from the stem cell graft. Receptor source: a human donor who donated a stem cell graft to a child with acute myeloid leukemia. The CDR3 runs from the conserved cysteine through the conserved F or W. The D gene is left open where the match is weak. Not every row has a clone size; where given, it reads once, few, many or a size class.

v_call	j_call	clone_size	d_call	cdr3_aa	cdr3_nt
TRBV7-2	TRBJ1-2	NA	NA	CASSLGAVGYTF	TGTGCCAGCAGCTTGGGGGCGGTTGGCTACACCTTC
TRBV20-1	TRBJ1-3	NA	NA	CSARDSAGTIGNTIYF	TGCAGTGCTAGAGATTCGGCAGGGACAATTGGAAACACCATATATTTT
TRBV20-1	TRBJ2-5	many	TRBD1	CSARGSDRGGTQYF	TGCAGTGCTAGAGGGAGCGACAGGGGGGGGACCCAGTACTTC
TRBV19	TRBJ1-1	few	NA	CASSMGIPYTEAFF	TGTGCCAGTAGTATGGGCATTCCCTACACTGAAGCTTTCTTT
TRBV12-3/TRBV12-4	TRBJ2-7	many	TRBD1	CASSLGRGTGSYEQYF	TGTGCCAGCAGTTTAGGTCGGGGGACAGGATCTTACGAGCAGTACTTC
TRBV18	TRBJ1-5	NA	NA	CASSPESTGVSNQPQHF	TGTGCCAGCTCACCCGAGAGTACGGGTGTAAGCAATCAGCCCCAGCATTTT
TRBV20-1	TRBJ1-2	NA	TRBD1	CSARDREGNGYTF	TGCAGTGCCCGGGACAGGGAGGGGAATGGCTACACCTTC
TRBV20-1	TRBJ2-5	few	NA	CSARDFQETQYF	TGCAGTGCTAGGGACTTCCAAGAGACCCAGTACTTC
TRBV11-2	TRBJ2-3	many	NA	CASSLEGRGTDTQYF	TGTGCCAGCAGCTTAGAGGGCAGGGGAACAGATACGCAGTATTTT
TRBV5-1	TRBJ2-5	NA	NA	CASSLSGGYGETQYF	TGCGCCAGCAGCTTGTCTGGCGGGTATGGAGAGACCCAGTACTTC
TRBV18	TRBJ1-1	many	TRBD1	CASSRSTGVNTEAFF	TGTGCCAGCTCACGGTCAACAGGGGTGAACACTGAAGCTTTCTTT
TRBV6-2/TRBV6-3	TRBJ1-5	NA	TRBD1	CASYGGQGAGQPQHF	TGTGCCAGCTACGGGGGACAGGGGGCGGGTCAGCCCCAGCATTTT
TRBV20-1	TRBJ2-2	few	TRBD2	CSPGLVSGELFF	TGCAGTCCGGGACTAGTATCCGGGGAGCTGTTTTTT